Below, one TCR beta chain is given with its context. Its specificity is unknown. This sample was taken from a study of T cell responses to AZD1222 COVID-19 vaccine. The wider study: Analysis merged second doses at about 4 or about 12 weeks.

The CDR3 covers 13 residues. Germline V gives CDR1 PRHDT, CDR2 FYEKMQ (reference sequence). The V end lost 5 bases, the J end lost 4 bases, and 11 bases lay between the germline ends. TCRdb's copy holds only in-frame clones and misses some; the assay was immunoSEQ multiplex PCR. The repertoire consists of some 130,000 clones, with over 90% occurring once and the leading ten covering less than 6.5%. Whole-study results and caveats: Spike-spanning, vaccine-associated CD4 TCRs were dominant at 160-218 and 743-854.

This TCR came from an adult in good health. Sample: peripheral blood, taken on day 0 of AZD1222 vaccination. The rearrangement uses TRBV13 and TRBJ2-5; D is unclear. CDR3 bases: TGTGCCAGCAGCCATAACCGGAGAGAGACCCAGTACTTC. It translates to CASSHNRRETQYF.